These T cell receptor beta chains were read from a single sample in a study of cytomegalovirus exposure and HLA in healthy donors. Only in-frame clones appear in the TCRdb table, and some are missing; sequencing was by immunoSEQ multiplex PCR. The sample has a few hundred thousand clones, 75% to 90% seen once. The sequenced material came from PBMCs. These receptors came from a woman in her late teens or twenties in good health and CMV-seronegative. The CDR3 runs from the conserved cysteine through the conserved F or W. A D gene is named only where the DNA matches it firmly. Size values are once, few and many counts, or a class for expanded clones, and some rows have none.

-,TRBJ1-2,14,TRBV6-6,-,CASSYSTANYGYTF,TGTGCCAGCAGTTACTCGACAGCTAACTATGGCTACACCTTC
-,TRBJ2-4,11,TRBV6-1,-,CASSESWGRYF,TGTGCCAGCAGTGAGTCCTGGGGCCGGTACTTC
-,TRBJ2-3,14,TRBV7-2,-,CASSLRGPTDTQYF,TGTGCCAGCAGCTTGAGAGGGCCCACAGATACGCAGTATTTT
-,TRBJ2-6,19,TRBV9,-,CASSAYRVGVPGKANVLTF,TGTGCCAGCAGCGCATACAGGGTAGGGGTACCCGGTAAGGCCAACGTCCTGACTTTC
TRBD2,TRBJ2-1,15,TRBV4-2,-,CASSETSGSYNEQFF,TGTGCCAGCAGCGAAACTAGCGGGAGCTACAATGAGCAGTTCTTC
-,TRBJ1-6,14,TRBV6-5,few,CASSSTGGNSPLHF,TGTGCCAGCAGTTCAACAGGTGGTAATTCACCCCTCCACTTT
-,TRBJ2-3,19,TRBV7-9,-,CASSPKQTTDRDPTDTQYF,TGTGCCAGCAGCCCGAAACAAACGACCGACAGAGACCCCACAGATACGCAGTATTTT
-,TRBJ2-5,12,TRBV4-1,once,CASSQGQETQYF,TGCGCCAGCAGTCAGGGCCAAGAGACCCAGTACTTC
-,TRBJ1-1,13,TRBV11-1,-,CASSFPLTAEAFF,TGTGCCAGCAGCTTCCCGCTCACGGCTGAAGCTTTCTTT
-,TRBJ1-5,14,TRBV28,-,CASRGGARNQPQHF,TGTGCCAGTCGGGGGGGGGCGAGGAATCAGCCCCAGCATTTT